The 28 T cell receptor beta chains listed next were all sequenced from one sample in a study of Ad26.COV2.S vaccination and SARS-CoV-2 variants. The assay was immunoSEQ multiplex PCR, and TCRdb's table has in-frame clones only and misses some. The sample holds under 95,000 clones; approximately 77% are singletons and the top ten take about 15%. Sequenced material: peripheral blood, taken after recovery from COVID-19. These receptors were taken from a human donor who had recovered from COVID-19.

The genes are TRBV5-3 and TRBJ2-7; D uncertain. TRBV5-3 is annotated as an ORF whose role is uncertain. Trimming stripped 2 bases from V and 0 bases from J, with 6 bases between. The CDR3 is 13 amino acids. The CDR3 nucleotides read TGTGCCAGAAGCTTAGACCGCTCCTACGAGCAGTACTTC. Its protein is CARSLDRSYEQYF.

The gene calls are TRBV24-1 and TRBJ1-2; D gene unclear. Between the trimmed V and J ends, which lost 3 bases and 6 bases, there was a span of 16 bases. CDR3 length: 15 amino acids. Germline V gene data show CDR1 as KGHDR and CDR2 as SFDVKD. The CDR3 loop reads CATSDHTRQTNGYTF. CDR3 coding DNA: TGTGCCACCAGTGATCACACCCGGCAGACCAATGGCTACACCTTC.

In this sample, this clone turned up once. V gene TRBV19 combines with J gene TRBJ2-1; D is perhaps TRBD1 or TRBD2 (6 bases each). The CDR3 loop spans 14 amino acids. Per germline, CDR1 LNHDA and CDR2 SQIVND (reference sequence). Trimming pared 1 base from V and 6 bases from J, leaving 10 bases between. The CDR3 protein is CASSIGLGGNEQFF. CDR3 in DNA: TGTGCCAGTAGTATAGGACTAGGGGGCAATGAGCAGTTCTTC.

The chain links TRBV4-1 to TRBJ2-3; 8 nucleotides align to TRBD2. The CDR3 contains 16 residues. V dropped 0 bases and J dropped 2; count of bases not matched to a gene: 4. Looked up from germline, CDR1 is MGHRA and CDR2 is YSYEKL. The CDR3 DNA reads TGCGCCAGCAGCCAAGATTGGCGGGGGGTCACAGATACGCAGTATTTT. Translation: CASSQDWRGVTDTQYF.

This clone was detected many times. The rearrangement joins TRBV5-6 to TRBJ1-1; 7 bases agree with TRBD1. The CDR3 loop spans 15 amino acids. Germline CDR1 SGHDT, CDR2 YYEEEE. J was trimmed by 3 bases and V by 1 base; bases with no gene match: 6. The CDR3 DNA follows: TGTGCCAGCAGCTTGAGGTCCAGGGGGGACACTGAAGCTTTCTTT. As protein: CASSLRSRGDTEAFF. Variable domain in full (rest from reference TRBV5-6 and TRBJ1-1): DAGVTQSPTHLIKTRGQQVTLRCSPKSGHDTVSWYQQALGQGPQFIFQYYEEEERQRGNFPDRFSGHQFPNYSSELNVNALLLGDSALYLCASSLRSRGDTEAFFGQGTRLTVV.

The chain uses TRBV11-2 and TRBJ1-5; D is unclear. Germline V gene sequence: CDR1 SGHAT, CDR2 FQNNGV. The V end was cut by 10 bases, the J end by 4 bases, with 14 bases between. The CDR3 covers 13 residues. In DNA, the CDR3 is TGTGCCACCCGCGGTCGAACTAATCAGCCCCAGCATTTT. It encodes CATRGRTNQPQHF.

The genes are TRBV28 and TRBJ1-3; D may be TRBD1 (5 bases). This CDR3 has 14 residues. Germline V gene sequence: CDR1 MDHEN, CDR2 SYDVKM. Trimming cost V 5 bases and J 0 bases, with 8 bases left between them. CDR3 bases: TGTGCCAGCAGTCGGGGGGACTCTGGAAACACCATATATTTT. This sequence encodes CASSRGDSGNTIYF. Combining the CDR3 with reference TRBV28 and TRBJ1-3 gives the whole variable domain DVKVTQSSRYLVKRTGEKVFLECVQDMDHENMFWYRQDPGLGLRLIYFSYDVKMKEKGDIPEGYSVSREKKERFSLILESASTNQTSMYLCASSRGDSGNTIYFGEGSWLTVV.

The chain is built from TRBV5-1 and TRBJ1-3; unclear D gene. Deletions cut 0 bases from V and 4 bases from J, with 11 bases between. This CDR3 has 15 residues. Per the germline V gene, CDR1 is SGHRS and CDR2 is YFSETQ. CDR3 in amino acids: CASSLVEGAGNTIYF. CDR3 bases: TGCGCCAGCAGCTTGGTTGAGGGCGCGGGAAACACCATATATTTT.

The rearrangement joins TRBV12-3 or TRBV12-4 to TRBJ2-1; 7 bases map to TRBD1. CDR3 length equals 13 residues. The V and J ends lost 10 bases and 4 bases, in that order; junction bases with no gene match: 7. CDR3 nucleotide sequence: TGTGCCACTAACAGGGGTTCTTACAATGAGCAGTTCTTC. It is translated as CATNRGSYNEQFF.

This clone was observed a single time. The V gene is TRBV28, the J gene TRBJ1-2; D not certain. Trimming stripped 1 base from V and 8 bases from J, with 14 bases between. Looked up from germline, CDR1 is MDHEN and CDR2 is SYDVKM. This CDR3 spans 14 amino acids. The CDR3 DNA reads as TGTGCCAGCAGTTTATATGACCAGGAGGAAGGCTACACCTTC. Translated: CASSLYDQEEGYTF.

This clone was seen just once. The chain carries TRBV6-6 and TRBJ2-7, with 9 bases identical to TRBD1. The CDR3 is made up of 16 amino acids. V dropped 2 bases and J dropped 3; count of bases not matched to a gene: 8. Per germline, CDR1 MNHNY and CDR2 SVGAGI (reference sequence). CDR3 sequence: CASSYASGTGRYEQYF. The CDR3 DNA follows: TGTGCCAGCAGTTACGCCTCCGGGACAGGGCGCTACGAGCAGTACTTC.

The chain employs TRBV7-2 and TRBJ2-7; TRBD1 matches 10 bases. The junction had 9 bases not matched to a gene; V was cut back by 4 bases and J by 6 bases. From germline, CDR1 is SGHTA and CDR2 FQGNSA. The CDR3 runs to 15 residues. The CDR3 loop is CASSSPRDRGGEQYF. In DNA, the CDR3 is TGTGCCAGCAGCTCGCCTAGGGACAGGGGAGGCGAGCAGTACTTC.

The chain combines TRBV7-9 with TRBJ2-2, with a possible D match to TRBD2 (6 bases). The length of the CDR3 is 14 residues. The V and J ends lost 2 bases and 6 bases respectively, with 10 bases between them. Germline CDR1 SEHNR, CDR2 FQNEAQ (reference sequence). The CDR3 DNA follows: TGTGCCAGCAGCTTACTAGCGTACGCCGGGGAGCTGTTTTTT. Translation gives CASSLLAYAGELFF. Variable domain in full (rest from reference TRBV7-9 and TRBJ2-2): DTGVSQNPRHKITKRGQNVTFRCDPISEHNRLYWYRQTLGQGPEFLTYFQNEAQLEKSRLLSDRFSAERPKGSFSTLEIQRTEQGDSAMYLCASSLLAYAGELFFGEGSRLTVL.

The chain joins TRBV28 to TRBJ2-2, with no clear D. Deletions cut 5 bases from V and 5 bases from J, with 6 bases between. The germline V gene encodes CDR1 MDHEN and CDR2 SYDVKM. This CDR3 has 12 residues. The DNA of the CDR3 is TGTGCCAGCAGTCTGGGGACCGGGGAGCTGTTTTTT. This translates into CASSLGTGELFF.

The chain combines TRBV19 with TRBJ2-3; tentative D call: TRBD1 (5 bases). V gave up 1 base and J gave up 1 base, with 9 bases separating them. The CDR3 is made up of 15 amino acids. The germline gives CDR1 LNHDA, CDR2 SQIVND (reference sequence). DNA for the CDR3: TGTGCCAGTAGTATAGGACAGTATGGCACAGATACGCAGTATTTT. This encodes CASSIGQYGTDTQYF.

The J gene is TRBJ1-1, the V gene TRBV4-1, with D uncertain. With 1 base removed from V and 10 bases from J, the gap between germline ends came to 13 bases. CDR3 length: 13 amino acids. Germline-derived CDR1 and CDR2 are MGHRA and YSYEKL. This CDR3 is CASSQGGMIRAFF. In DNA form, the CDR3 reads TGCGCCAGCAGCCAAGGCGGTATGATCCGAGCTTTCTTT.

The chain links TRBV7-3 to TRBJ2-7; 7 nucleotides align to TRBD2. V was clipped by 3 bases and J by 5 bases; unmatched bases: 7. The length of the CDR3 is 14 residues. Germline V gene data show CDR1 as SGHTA and CDR2 as FQGTGA. This CDR3 is CASSLGGTPDEQYF. The CDR3 nucleotides are TGTGCCAGCAGCTTGGGGGGGACCCCCGACGAGCAGTACTTC.

The chain combines TRBV9 with TRBJ2-1; 8 nucleotides agree with TRBD2. CDR3 length: 17 amino acids. J was trimmed by 5 bases and V by 3 bases; bases with no gene match: 13. Germline CDR1 reads SGDLS; CDR2 reads YYNGEE. CDR3 nucleotide sequence: TGTGCCAGCAGCGCCCTCCCCGGGCGGGAGGCTGACAATGAGCAGTTCTTC. This codes for CASSALPGREADNEQFF.

This rearrangement joins TRBV3-1 (or the pseudogene TRBV3-2) to TRBJ2-3; D gene ambiguous. V shed 3 bases and J shed 2 bases, with 6 bases lying between them. The CDR3 consists of 13 residues. Germline V gene lookup returns CDR1 LGHDT and CDR2 YNNKEL (reference sequence). The CDR3 nucleotides are TGTGCCAGCAGCCATCCCTACACAGATACGCAGTATTTT. Amino acid sequence: CASSHPYTDTQYF.

This chain uses TRBV9 with TRBJ1-3; D not certain. V gave up 3 bases and J gave up 3 bases, with 10 bases separating them. This CDR3 spans 14 amino acids. The germline V gene encodes CDR1 SGDLS and CDR2 YYNGEE. CDR3: CASSGRARGNTIYF. The CDR3 DNA reads as TGTGCCAGCAGCGGGCGGGCCCGTGGAAACACCATATATTTT.

This chain uses TRBV7-9 with TRBJ2-1; 8 nucleotides align to TRBD1. CDR3 length: 14 residues. Germline-derived CDR1 and CDR2 are SEHNR and FQNEAQ (reference sequence). The ends lost 8 bases at V and 6 bases at J; junction bases unmatched: 9. The CDR3 sequence is CASGPGGWGNEQFF. DNA of the CDR3: TGTGCCAGCGGTCCAGGGGGCTGGGGCAATGAGCAGTTCTTC.

The chain employs TRBV11-2 and TRBJ1-5; possibly TRBD1 for D (5 bases). Germline lookup yields CDR1 SGHAT and CDR2 FQNNGV. The ends were cut back, 3 bases at V and 2 bases at J, with 14 bases in the middle. CDR3 length: 16 amino acids. CDR3 nucleotide sequence: TGTGCCAGCAGCTTTGGGTTCGGAGGGGGCAATCAGCCCCAGCATTTT. It yields the protein CASSFGFGGGNQPQHF.

The chain combines TRBV4-3 with TRBJ1-5, with TRBD1 identical over 7 bases. The CDR3 covers 16 residues. The germline V gene encodes CDR1 LGHNA and CDR2 YSLEER. With V trimmed by 0 bases and J by 5 bases, 7 bases remained unmatched. The CDR3: CASSQDWGTDYQPQHF. CDR3 in DNA: TGCGCCAGCAGCCAAGATTGGGGGACAGATTATCAGCCCCAGCATTTT.

By share of the sample, this clone is medium-sized. The chain joins TRBV6-4 to TRBJ2-1, with TRBD2 identical over 7 bases. The V and J ends lost 6 bases and 6 bases, in that order; junction bases with no gene match: 8. From germline, CDR1 is MRHNA and CDR2 SNTAGT. The CDR3 is 14 amino acids. The CDR3 is CASRKSGTINEQFF. In nucleotides, the CDR3 is TGTGCCAGCAGAAAAAGCGGGACTATCAATGAGCAGTTCTTC.

The rearrangement joins TRBV10-2 to TRBJ2-7; D perhaps matches TRBD2 (5 bases). The CDR3 is 13 amino acids. Germline V gives CDR1 WSHSY, CDR2 SAAADI. V lost 4 bases, J lost 3 bases, and 10 bases lay in between. The CDR3 sequence: CASSVGLDYEQYF. CDR3 DNA sequence: TGCGCCAGCAGTGTTGGACTTGACTACGAGCAGTACTTC.

The CDR3 DNA reads as TGCGCCAGCAGCCAAGATTCTGTTGCCGGGGGGCGGGAGACCCAGTACTTC. Translated, it gives CASSQDSVAGGRETQYF. This rearrangement joins TRBV4-3 to TRBJ2-5; maybe TRBD2 (7 bases). In germline, CDR1 is LGHNA, CDR2 YSLEER. Between the trimmed V and J ends, which lost 0 bases and 5 bases, there was a span of 19 bases. This CDR3 contains 17 residues.

V and J are TRBV5-1 and TRBJ2-5; 7 bases fit TRBD2. The ends lost 0 bases at V and 5 bases at J; junction bases unmatched: 7. Germline CDR1 reads SGHRS; CDR2 reads YFSETQ. CDR3 length equals 15 residues. The DNA for the CDR3 is TGCGCCAGCAGCTTGGTCGCTAGCGGAGGGGAGACCCAGTACTTC. It is translated as CASSLVASGGETQYF.

About this clone: Other nucleotide sequences in the sample specify the same CDR3. The V call is TRBV12-5, the J call TRBJ2-1; D is possibly TRBD1 (6 bases). CDR1 is LGHNT, CDR2 FRNRAP, per germline. This CDR3 has 15 amino acids. The ends were cut back, 5 bases at V and 0 bases at J, with 11 bases in the middle. CDR3 in DNA: TGTGCTAGTGGTCTTGGACAGAGCTCCTACAATGAGCAGTTCTTC. This codes for CASGLGQSSYNEQFF.